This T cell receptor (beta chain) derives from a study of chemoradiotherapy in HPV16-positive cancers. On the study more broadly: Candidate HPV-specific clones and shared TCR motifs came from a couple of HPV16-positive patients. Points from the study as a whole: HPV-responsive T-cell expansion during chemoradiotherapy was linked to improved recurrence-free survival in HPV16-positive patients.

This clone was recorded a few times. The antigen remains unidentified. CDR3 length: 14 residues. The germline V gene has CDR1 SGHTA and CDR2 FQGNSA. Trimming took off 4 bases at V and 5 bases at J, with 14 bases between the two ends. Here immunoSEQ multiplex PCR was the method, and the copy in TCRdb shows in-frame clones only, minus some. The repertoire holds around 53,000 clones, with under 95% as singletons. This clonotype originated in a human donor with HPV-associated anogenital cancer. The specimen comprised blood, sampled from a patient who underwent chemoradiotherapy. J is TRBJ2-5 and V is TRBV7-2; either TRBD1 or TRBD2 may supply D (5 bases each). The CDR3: CASSSRSGRETQYF. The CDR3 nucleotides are TGTGCCAGCAGCTCCCGGTCGGGGCGGGAGACCCAGTACTTC.